The 26 T cell receptor beta chains listed next were all sequenced from one sample in a study of CD4 T cells in relation to SARS-CoV-2 and coronaviruses. What these receptors recognize is not known. Profiling relied on immunoSEQ multiplex PCR, and the TCRdb table lists in-frame clones only, not all of them. This sample has some 20,000 clones, with approximately 82% found just once. Unexposed donor CD4+ T cells date from about 2010-2018, before the COVID-19 pandemic. The cells were cultured for over eight days before CD4+ T cells were isolated. The sequencing sample was made of CD4+ T cells from PBMCs, cultured in vitro. These receptors all come from a human donor in good health.

V usage is TRBV5-6 and J usage is TRBJ2-1; D remains unclear. The V gene's germline CDR1 is SGHDT and CDR2 YYEEEE. The V end was cut by 2 bases, the J end by 6 bases, with 9 bases between. The CDR3 contains 13 residues. The CDR3 region has the DNA TGTGCCAGCAGCTTAACTGTTTTCAATGAGCAGTTCTTC. As protein: CASSLTVFNEQFF. Drawing the rest from reference TRBV5-6 and TRBJ2-1, the complete variable domain is DAGVTQSPTHLIKTRGQQVTLRCSPKSGHDTVSWYQQALGQGPQFIFQYYEEEERQRGNFPDRFSGHQFPNYSSELNVNALLLGDSALYLCASSLTVFNEQFFGPGTRLTVL.

The chain links TRBV11-2 to TRBJ2-2, with 9 bases that match TRBD2. V was pared by 5 bases and J by 3 bases, with 16 bases of the junction left unmatched. This CDR3 spans 19 amino acids. The germline V gene has CDR1 SGHAT and CDR2 FQNNGV. The CDR3 DNA follows: TGTGCCAGCAGCCAGAGCATCCTAGCGGGACGGGCATACACCGGGGAGCTGTTTTTT. Encoded protein: CASSQSILAGRAYTGELFF.

The chain has TRBV20-1 and TRBJ2-3; the D is unclear. Per the germline V gene, CDR1 is DFQATT and CDR2 is SNEGSKA (reference sequence). The CDR3 spans 16 residues. V lost 3 bases and J 0 bases, leaving 16 bases between the germline ends. The CDR3 bases are TGCAGTGCTAGTCAACGCTGGGGAAGGAGCACAGATACGCAGTATTTT. Amino acid sequence: CSASQRWGRSTDTQYF.

The rearrangement joins TRBV7-2 to TRBJ1-5; weak D call: TRBD1 (6 bases). Trimming pared 4 bases from V and 7 bases from J, leaving 14 bases between. Germline V gene data show CDR1 as SGHTA and CDR2 as FQGNSA. This CDR3 is 14 amino acids long. The CDR3 protein is CASSSRGGTQPQHF. The CDR3, as DNA: TGTGCCAGCAGCTCTCGAGGGGGGACCCAGCCCCAGCATTTT.

J is TRBJ2-5 and V is TRBV12-5; either TRBD1 or TRBD2 may supply D (5 bases each). Per germline, CDR1 LGHNT and CDR2 FRNRAP. V was clipped by 5 bases and J by 5 bases, with 15 bases between them. This CDR3 is built from 14 residues. CDR3 DNA: TGTGCTAGTGGTCATGGACTGGGGGTGGAGACCCAGTACTTC. Its protein is CASGHGLGVETQYF.

This rearrangement joins TRBV19 to TRBJ2-7; TRBD1 agrees at 8 bases. Trimming took 3 bases from V and 2 from J; bases not matched to a gene: 6. Germline CDR1 is LNHDA and CDR2 is SQIVND (reference sequence). The CDR3 sequence is 15 residues long. This CDR3 is CASSIEQGATYEQYF. The CDR3, as DNA: TGTGCCAGTAGTATCGAGCAGGGGGCCACCTACGAGCAGTACTTC. Full variable domain (missing parts from reference TRBV19 and TRBJ2-7): DGGITQSPKYLFRKEGQNVTLSCEQNLNHDAMYWYRQDPGQGLRLIYYSQIVNDFQKGDIAEGYSVSREKKESFPLTVTSAQKNPTAFYLCASSIEQGATYEQYFGPGTRLTVT.

V usage is TRBV9 and J usage is TRBJ2-7, with D tentatively TRBD2 (5 bases). The germline V gene has CDR1 SGDLS and CDR2 YYNGEE. CDR3 size: 15 residues. V gave up 0 bases and J gave up 1 base, with 11 bases separating them. Here the CDR3 reads CASSVVVGLSYEQYF. In DNA, the CDR3 is TGTGCCAGCAGCGTAGTGGTAGGACTTTCCTACGAGCAGTACTTC.

The chain has TRBV9 and TRBJ2-7; perhaps TRBD1 as D (5 bases). This CDR3 has 14 residues. The V gene lost 6 bases and the J gene lost 5 bases, with 18 bases spanning the gap. Germline CDR1 reads SGDLS; CDR2 reads YYNGEE. The CDR3 nucleotides are TGTGCCAGCACGATTTCAGGGCCCCTCCACGAGCAGTACTTC. Its protein is CASTISGPLHEQYF.

The chain joins TRBV2 to TRBJ1-2; possible D gene TRBD1, 5 bases. Trimming stripped 6 bases from V and 1 base from J, with 12 bases between. CDR3 length equals 14 residues. CDR1 and CDR2 from the germline V gene are SNHLY and FYNNEI. The CDR3 DNA reads as TGTGCCAGCAGGACGGGGCTCGGTAACTATGGCTACACCTTC. Translated: CASRTGLGNYGYTF.

This sequence joins TRBV7-9 and TRBJ2-3; TRBD2 agrees at 9 bases. V shed 2 bases and J 0 bases; nucleotides not matched to a gene: 6. In germline, CDR1 is SEHNR, CDR2 FQNEAQ (reference sequence). The CDR3 runs to 17 residues. The DNA for the CDR3 is TGTGCCAGCAGCTTAAGGGCTAGCGGGATAAGCACAGATACGCAGTATTTT. Protein sequence: CASSLRASGISTDTQYF. The full variable domain, completed using reference TRBV7-9 and TRBJ2-3, is DTGVSQNPRHKITKRGQNVTFRCDPISEHNRLYWYRQTLGQGPEFLTYFQNEAQLEKSRLLSDRFSAERPKGSFSTLEIQRTEQGDSAMYLCASSLRASGISTDTQYFGPGTRLTVL.

This clone was seen once. Germline and junction disagree at one end, which may indicate a read error. This chain uses TRBV6-1 with TRBJ2-3; D is ambiguous. From germline, CDR1 is MNHNS and CDR2 SASEGT. The CDR3 is made up of 15 amino acids. CDR3 sequence: CASREDAAFTDTQYF. CDR3 nucleotide sequence: TGTGCCAGCAGGGAAGACGCAGCCTTCACAGATACGCAGTATTTT.

This chain uses TRBV2 with TRBJ2-5; 7 bases fit TRBD1. Trimming removed 6 bases from V and 5 bases from J; junction bases left unmatched: 9. Per the germline V gene, CDR1 is SNHLY and CDR2 is FYNNEI. This CDR3 region has 14 residues. The CDR3 DNA sequence: TGTGCCAGCAGGACGGGACAGCGCTGGGAGACCCAGTACTTC. It is translated as CASRTGQRWETQYF. The complete variable domain, with remaining parts taken from reference TRBV2 and TRBJ2-5, reads EPEVTQTPSHQVTQMGQEVILRCVPISNHLYFYWYRQILGQKVEFLVSFYNNEISEKSEIFDDQFSVERPDGSNFTLKIRSTKLEDSAMYFCASRTGQRWETQYFGPGTRLLVL.

This clone was seen a handful of times. This rearrangement joins TRBV7-2 to TRBJ2-5; D unresolved. Germline V gene lookup returns CDR1 SGHTA and CDR2 FQGNSA. Trimming removed 5 bases at V and 6 bases at J, with 16 bases between. The length of the CDR3 is 14 residues. Here the CDR3 reads CASSPQSNLKTQYF. CDR3 DNA: TGTGCCAGCAGCCCCCAATCGAATTTAAAGACCCAGTACTTC.

The chain employs TRBV25-1 and TRBJ2-5; possible D gene TRBD2, 5 bases. Looked up from germline, CDR1 is MGHDK and CDR2 is SYGVNS. Trimming left V 2 bases short and J 0 bases short, with 16 bases between. CDR3 length: 17 residues. Here the CDR3 reads CASSERSWRANQETQYF. CDR3 coding DNA: TGTGCCAGCAGTGAACGGAGTTGGCGGGCCAACCAAGAGACCCAGTACTTC.

The chain has TRBV6-5 and TRBJ1-2, with TRBD1 matching 10 bases. The germline V gene encodes CDR1 MNHEY and CDR2 SVGAGI. The CDR3 loop spans 15 amino acids. With V trimmed by 6 bases and J by 2 bases, 6 bases remained unmatched. CDR3 in amino acids: CASRDDRGPNYGYTF. In nucleotides, the CDR3 is TGTGCCAGCAGAGACGACAGGGGGCCCAACTATGGCTACACCTTC.

This chain joins TRBV30 and TRBJ2-1, with 13 nucleotides matching TRBD2. The CDR3 spans 14 residues. Germline CDR1 reads GTSNPN; CDR2 reads SVGIG (reference sequence). J gave up 7 bases and V 4 bases, and 4 bases lay outside the gene matches. CDR3 sequence reads: CAWKGLAGVNEQFF. The CDR3 DNA reads as TGTGCCTGGAAAGGACTAGCGGGAGTGAATGAGCAGTTCTTC.

This clone was observed a handful of times. The CDR3 region has the DNA TGTGCCAGCAGCCAAGTTAACGTTTACTATGACGAGCAGTACTTC. It codes for CASSQVNVYYDEQYF. The rearrangement joins TRBV14 to TRBJ2-7; unclear D gene. The V and J ends lost 1 base and 5 bases respectively, with 15 bases between them. This CDR3 spans 15 amino acids. Germline V gives CDR1 SGHDN, CDR2 FVKESK.

The chain uses TRBV29-1 and TRBJ2-7; 11 bases map to TRBD1. Trimming cost V 4 bases and J 4 bases; bases outside gene matches: 3. Germline V lookup: CDR1 SQVTM, CDR2 ANQGSEA. This CDR3 contains 13 residues. CDR3 coding DNA: TGCAGCGTTGGTGGACAGGGGGCTTACGAGCAGTACTTC. Amino acid sequence: CSVGGQGAYEQYF.

The chain has TRBV2 and TRBJ1-5; D not certain. The CDR3 covers 14 residues. Germline CDR1 reads SNHLY; CDR2 reads FYNNEI. The V end lost 4 bases, the J end lost 1 base, and 8 bases lay between the germline ends. CDR3 loop: CASSAPWSNQPQHF. In DNA, the CDR3 is TGTGCCAGCAGTGCCCCGTGGAGCAATCAGCCCCAGCATTTT. Drawing the rest from reference TRBV2 and TRBJ1-5, the complete variable domain is EPEVTQTPSHQVTQMGQEVILRCVPISNHLYFYWYRQILGQKVEFLVSFYNNEISEKSEIFDDQFSVERPDGSNFTLKIRSTKLEDSAMYFCASSAPWSNQPQHFGDGTRLSIL.

In this sample, this clone is hyperexpanded. The V gene is TRBV7-2, the J gene TRBJ2-3, with D unclear. V dropped 2 bases and J dropped 5 bases, with 5 bases sitting between them. The CDR3 is made up of 12 amino acids. Germline CDR1 and CDR2: SGHTA and FQGNSA. The CDR3 protein is CASSLYGDTQYF. As DNA, the CDR3 is TGTGCCAGCAGCTTATACGGAGATACGCAGTATTTT.

The genes are TRBV11-2 and TRBJ2-7, with TRBD1 matching over 9 bases. Trimming at V came to 3 bases and at J to 3 bases, leaving 6 bases not matched to a gene. Per germline, CDR1 SGHAT and CDR2 FQNNGV. The CDR3 is 15 residues long. The CDR3 is CASSLPPGQGYEQYF. The CDR3 DNA is TGTGCCAGCAGCTTGCCTCCGGGACAGGGCTACGAGCAGTACTTC.

This rearrangement joins TRBV7-9 to TRBJ1-2; D is ambiguous. CDR3 length equals 15 residues. The germline V and J ends were trimmed by 0 bases and 6 bases, with 14 bases remaining between them. Germline values: CDR1 SEHNR, CDR2 FQNEAQ (reference sequence). CDR3 region: CASSLAGSRADGYTF. DNA for the CDR3: TGTGCCAGCAGCTTAGCCGGGTCCCGGGCGGATGGCTACACCTTC.

The gene calls are TRBV5-6 and TRBJ2-5, with D perhaps TRBD1 (6 bases). The CDR3 is made up of 16 amino acids. CDR1 is SGHDT and CDR2 is YYEEEE in the germline V gene. Trimming left V 0 bases short and J 0 bases short, with 12 bases between. The CDR3 region is CASSLATGTDQETQYF. The CDR3, as DNA: TGTGCCAGCAGCTTGGCAACAGGGACGGACCAAGAGACCCAGTACTTC. Drawing the rest from reference TRBV5-6 and TRBJ2-5, the complete variable domain is DAGVTQSPTHLIKTRGQQVTLRCSPKSGHDTVSWYQQALGQGPQFIFQYYEEEERQRGNFPDRFSGHQFPNYSSELNVNALLLGDSALYLCASSLATGTDQETQYFGPGTRLLVL.

The chain recombines TRBV9 with TRBJ2-7, with D possibly being TRBD1 (6 bases). Germline loops: CDR1 SGDLS, CDR2 YYNGEE. This CDR3 region has 15 residues. Trimming removed 4 bases at V and 6 bases at J, with 20 bases between. The CDR3 spells CASSPQIDRLGEQYF. The CDR3 DNA is TGTGCCAGCAGCCCCCAAATAGACAGGTTGGGCGAGCAGTACTTC.

This chain joins TRBV29-1 and TRBJ2-2; a possible D gene is TRBD2 (7 bases). Per the germline V gene, CDR1 is SQVTM and CDR2 is ANQGSEA. The CDR3 has 15 amino acids. The CDR3 DNA is TGCAGTTCCACCGGAACTGGGGGGGCCACCGGGGAGCTGTTTTTT. Its translation is CSSTGTGGATGELFF.

The chain joins TRBV19 to TRBJ2-2; 7 bases map to TRBD1. Per germline, CDR1 LNHDA and CDR2 SQIVND (reference sequence). The CDR3 length is 14 residues. The junction had 8 bases not matched to a gene; V was cut back by 7 bases and J by 6 bases. DNA for the CDR3: TGTGCCAGTAACAGGGGAAGTAACGCCGGGGAGCTGTTTTTT. Translating gives CASNRGSNAGELFF.